Below, 29 T cell receptor beta chains from the same sample are listed, as sequenced in a study of human T cells and chemical hapten exposure. It was unfractionated whole blood from which total RNA was extracted. TCRdb called the 5' RACE reads again in MiXCR, with one record for every CDR3 protein. The sample lists around 80,000 distinct CDR3 sequences; roughly 15% were seen once. The origin of the receptors is a female donor in good health.

This clonotype was seen only a few times. The chain couples TRBV6-2 or TRBV6-3 to TRBJ1-1, with a possible D match to TRBD1 (6 bases). CDR1 is MNHEY, CDR2 SVGEGT, per germline. The CDR3 is 15 residues long. V dropped 5 bases and J dropped 5 bases, with 18 bases sitting between them. This CDR3 reads CASSPTSQGFTEAFF. The CDR3 DNA reads TGTGCCAGCAGTCCTACATCACAGGGATTTACTGAAGCTTTCTTT.

CDR3: CASSQNGTTNTGELFF. The DNA of the CDR3 is TGTGCCAGCAGCCAAAACGGGACAACGAACACCGGGGAGCTGTTTTTT. The chain recombines TRBV14 with TRBJ2-2; perhaps TRBD1 as D (6 bases). Trimming took off 2 bases at V and 0 bases at J, with 10 bases between the two ends. The CDR3 totals 16 residues. The germline CDR1 and CDR2 sequences are SGHDN and FVKESK.

This clonotype was seen ten or more times. The J gene is TRBJ2-2, the V gene TRBV6-2 or TRBV6-3; D is uncertain. The V end was cut by 6 bases, the J end by 5 bases, with 10 bases between. This CDR3 is 13 amino acids long. Germline V gene lookup returns CDR1 MNHEY and CDR2 SVGEGT. The CDR3 sequence is CASSYSNTGELFF. The CDR3 DNA sequence: TGTGCCAGCAGCTATAGTAATACCGGGGAGCTGTTTTTT.

Only a few counts were recorded for this clonotype. The chain has TRBV7-2 and TRBJ2-7; D is perhaps TRBD1 (5 bases). The CDR3 is made up of 14 amino acids. Germline CDR1 reads SGHTA; CDR2 reads FQGNSA. V was trimmed by 1 base and J by 2 bases, leaving 9 bases between them. CDR3 sequence (DNA): TGTGCCAGCAGCTTAGAGGGGTTCACCTACGAGCAGTACTTC. It translates to CASSLEGFTYEQYF.

A single count supports this clonotype. The chain joins TRBV7-9 to TRBJ1-2; D is undetermined. Germline CDR1 reads SEHNR; CDR2 reads FQNEAQ (reference sequence). The CDR3 has 12 residues. V lost 5 bases and J lost 5, with 9 bases in between. CDR3 amino acids: CASSETAYGYTF. The CDR3 DNA reads as TGTGCCAGCAGCGAAACAGCGTATGGCTACACCTTC.

This clonotype came up a few times. The chain joins TRBV12-3 or TRBV12-4 to TRBJ1-1; possible D gene TRBD1, 6 bases. The V and J ends lost 3 bases and 5 bases respectively, with 13 bases between them. The CDR3 sequence is 14 residues long. As DNA, the CDR3 is TGTGCCAGCAGTTTGGCCCAGGGGAGTACTGAAGCTTTCTTT. Encoded protein: CASSLAQGSTEAFF.

This clonotype showed up just a few times. This chain connects TRBV25-1 to TRBJ1-2; no clear D gene. The CDR3 is 14 residues long. V lost 1 base and J 4 bases, leaving 10 bases between the germline ends. Germline assignment: CDR1 MGHDK and CDR2 SYGVNS. The CDR3 nucleotides read TGTGCCAGCAGTGAATTTCTACAGCCCTATGGCTACACCTTC. Amino acid sequence: CASSEFLQPYGYTF.

The sample holds a few counts of this clonotype. This chain links TRBV3-1 with TRBJ2-5; TRBD2 is a possible D gene (6 bases). Germline V lookup: CDR1 LGHDT, CDR2 YNNKEL (reference sequence). The CDR3 loop spans 16 amino acids. V lost 0 bases to trimming and J lost 2 bases, with 13 bases between them. Here the CDR3 reads CASSQEYASAQETQYF. The CDR3 DNA follows: TGTGCCAGCAGCCAAGAATACGCTAGCGCGCAAGAGACCCAGTACTTC.

A few counts support this clonotype. The chain combines TRBV20-1 with TRBJ2-7; 14 nucleotides match TRBD2. Germline V CDR1 and CDR2: DFQATT, SNEGSKA (reference sequence). The CDR3 is 16 residues long. V gave up 5 bases and J gave up 3 bases; unmatched junction bases: 9. The CDR3 protein is CSAPSPGTSGSYEQYF. The CDR3 coding sequence is TGCAGTGCTCCTTCTCCCGGGACTAGCGGGAGCTACGAGCAGTACTTC.

The chain combines TRBV5-5 with TRBJ2-5; no definite D call. The CDR3 runs 14 residues. Germline V CDR1 and CDR2: SGHKS, YYEKEE (reference sequence). With 0 bases removed from V and 2 bases from J, the gap between germline ends came to 8 bases. CDR3 loop: CASSLDGKQETQYF. The CDR3, as DNA: TGTGCCAGCAGCTTGGACGGCAAGCAAGAGACCCAGTACTTC.

V usage is TRBV20-1 and J usage is TRBJ1-5; the D gene is possibly TRBD1 (6 bases). This CDR3 is 12 amino acids long. The V end was cut by 6 bases, the J end by 9 bases, with 15 bases between. Germline V gives CDR1 DFQATT, CDR2 SNEGSKA (reference sequence). CDR3 sequence (DNA): TGCAGTGCAAGGGACACAGATGGGCCCCAGCATTTT. This sequence encodes CSARDTDGPQHF.

This clonotype was seen more than once but under ten times. The CDR3 loop reads CASRIGTRTEAFF. DNA for the CDR3: TGTGCCAGCAGAATCGGCACTAGGACTGAAGCTTTCTTT. The rearrangement joins TRBV2 to TRBJ1-1; no definite D call. The germline V gene has CDR1 SNHLY and CDR2 FYNNEI. The CDR3 loop spans 13 amino acids. V was shortened by 6 bases and J by 5 bases, with 13 bases between the two germline ends. The full variable domain, in which reference TRBV2 and TRBJ1-1 provide the parts outside the CDR3, is EPEVTQTPSHQVTQMGQEVILRCVPISNHLYFYWYRQILGQKVEFLVSFYNNEISEKSEIFDDQFSVERPDGSNFTLKIRSTKLEDSAMYFCASRIGTRTEAFFGQGTRLTVV.

The rearrangement links TRBV12-3 or TRBV12-4 to TRBJ1-3; D is uncertain. The CDR3 covers 12 residues. V shed 3 bases and J shed 4 bases, with 4 bases lying between them. In nucleotides, the CDR3 is TGTGCCAGCAGTTTCGCGGGAAACACCATATATTTT. Its translation is CASSFAGNTIYF.

J is TRBJ1-4 and V is TRBV4-1, with 8 bases that match TRBD1. CDR1 is MGHRA and CDR2 is YSYEKL in the germline V gene. V was clipped by 3 bases and J by 7 bases; unmatched bases: 7. The CDR3 extends over 15 amino acids. The CDR3 loop is CASSQETGAGEKLFF. CDR3 sequence (DNA): TGCGCCAGCAGCCAGGAGACAGGGGCAGGTGAAAAACTGTTTTTT.

The V and J genes are TRBV7-2 and TRBJ2-3; D may be TRBD1 or TRBD2 (5 bases each). The V end lost 6 bases, the J end lost 2 bases, and 9 bases lay between the germline ends. The CDR3 sequence is 13 residues long. The germline V gene encodes CDR1 SGHTA and CDR2 FQGNSA. The CDR3 spells CASRRGDTDTQYF. CDR3 coding DNA: TGTGCCAGCAGACGAGGGGACACAGATACGCAGTATTTT.

This clonotype turned up a few times. The rearrangement links TRBV5-6 to TRBJ1-2; D is unclear. The germline CDR1 and CDR2 sequences are SGHDT and YYEEEE. V lost 0 bases, J lost 8 bases, and 14 bases lay in between. This CDR3 has 14 amino acids. CDR3 nucleotides: TGTGCCAGCAGCTTGGGCGACCCGGCAGACGGCTACACCTTC. It encodes CASSLGDPADGYTF.

The CDR3 is CASSPGNEQFF. The CDR3 DNA reads TGTGCCAGCAGCCCCGGCAATGAGCAGTTCTTC. The chain has TRBV7-2 and TRBJ2-1; no clear D. The CDR3 length is 11 residues. Per germline, CDR1 SGHTA and CDR2 FQGNSA. V was pared by 5 bases and J by 6 bases, with 5 bases between.

The chain couples TRBV5-1 to TRBJ1-6; possibly TRBD1 for D (5 bases). Germline V gene data show CDR1 as SGHRS and CDR2 as YFSETQ. The V gene lost 3 bases and the J gene lost 8 bases, with 18 bases spanning the gap. This CDR3 is built from 16 residues. For the CDR3, the DNA is TGCGCCAGCAGCTCGAAACCCAGGGCGTTCGATTCACCCCTCCACTTT. It encodes CASSSKPRAFDSPLHF.

On this clonotype itself: A much larger clone lies one base from this, so it may be a read error. This chain links TRBV27 with TRBJ1-1; 7 bases are a match to TRBD1. This CDR3 spans 14 amino acids. The germline V gene encodes CDR1 MNHEY and CDR2 SMNVEV (reference sequence). CDR3 nucleotides: TGTGCCAGAAGTTCACAGGGGAAAGTCACTGAAGCTTTCTTT. Translation: CARSSQGKVTEAFF.

The table lists this clonotype with a few counts. This rearrangement joins TRBV7-2 to TRBJ2-5; D uncertain. Germline values: CDR1 SGHTA, CDR2 FQGNSA. The CDR3 covers 15 residues. V was pared by 2 bases and J by 2 bases, with 12 bases between. In DNA form, the CDR3 reads TGTGCCAGCAGCTTAAGTTATGTGGCACAAGAGACCCAGTACTTC. Translation: CASSLSYVAQETQYF.

Turning to this clonotype: A read error may be the cause here, since a much bigger clone is one base away. The chain combines TRBV7-2 with TRBJ2-3, with D possibly being TRBD2 (6 bases). The germline V gene encodes CDR1 SGHTA and CDR2 FQGNSA. CDR3 length: 14 amino acids. CDR3 residues: CASSLGGRTDAQYF. CDR3 sequence (DNA): TGTGCCAGCAGCTTGGGGGGTCGCACAGATGCGCAGTATTTT.

The chain carries TRBV2 and TRBJ2-1; 8 bases align to TRBD2. CDR1 SNHLY and CDR2 FYNNEI come from the germline V gene. CDR3 length: 12 residues. Trimming removed 6 bases from V and 10 bases from J; junction bases left unmatched: 5. Here the CDR3 reads CASRGTSGEQFF. As DNA, the CDR3 is TGTGCCAGCAGGGGCACTAGCGGCGAGCAGTTCTTC.

This clonotype was counted between two and nine times. This chain uses TRBV5-1 with TRBJ2-3; no definite D call. Germline V gives CDR1 SGHRS, CDR2 YFSETQ. The CDR3 length is 14 residues. Trimming removed 0 bases at V and 0 bases at J, with 5 bases between. CDR3 amino acids: CASSLEQSTDTQYF. The CDR3 region has the DNA TGCGCCAGCAGCTTGGAGCAGAGCACAGATACGCAGTATTTT.

V usage is TRBV5-4 and J usage is TRBJ2-7; TRBD2 might be the D (5 bases). The CDR3 runs 14 residues. CDR1 is SGHNT and CDR2 is YYREEE in the germline V gene (reference sequence). Between the trimmed V and J ends, which lost 0 bases and 2 bases, there was a span of 9 bases. The CDR3 region has the DNA TGTGCCAGCAGCTTGGGAGGGATCCCCTACGAGCAGTACTTC. It is translated as CASSLGGIPYEQYF.

This clonotype has only a few counts. The J gene is TRBJ2-3, the V gene TRBV30, with unresolved D. The germline gives CDR1 GTSNPN, CDR2 SVGIG (reference sequence). Trimming shortened V by 2 bases and J by 6 bases, and 18 bases separated the two germline ends. The CDR3 is made up of 15 amino acids. Written as DNA, the CDR3 is TGTGCCTGGAGTTGGAGACCTCAGAGTGTGGATACGCAGTATTTT. Its translation: CAWSWRPQSVDTQYF.

The chain carries TRBV25-1 and TRBJ1-1; the match to TRBD1 covers 9 bases. In germline, CDR1 is MGHDK, CDR2 SYGVNS. The CDR3 consists of 17 residues. With V trimmed by 6 bases and J by 3 bases, 14 bases remained unmatched. The CDR3 bases are TGTGCCAGCAGGTCGGGACAGGGAATTGGACGAGACACTGAAGCTTTCTTT. Residues: CASRSGQGIGRDTEAFF.

The sample holds a few counts of this clonotype. CDR3: CASSLVGGLDTQYF. The CDR3 region has the DNA TGTGCCAGCAGCCTCGTTGGAGGACTAGATACGCAGTATTTT. The J gene is TRBJ2-3, the V gene TRBV3-1, with D perhaps TRBD2 (5 bases). Trimming pared 4 bases from V and 5 bases from J, leaving 13 bases between. The CDR3 length is 14 residues. The germline gives CDR1 LGHDT, CDR2 YNNKEL (reference sequence).

This sequence joins TRBV29-1 and TRBJ2-3; the D gene is possibly TRBD1 (7 bases). Germline values: CDR1 SQVTM, CDR2 ANQGSEA. The V and J ends lost 7 bases and 3 bases respectively, with 14 bases between them. The CDR3 spans 13 residues. Here the CDR3 DNA reads TGCAGCGGGGACAGCGGAGGGACAGATACGCAGTATTTT. Protein sequence: CSGDSGGTDTQYF.

This sequence joins TRBV6-5 and TRBJ2-2, with D possibly called TRBD1 or TRBD2 (5 bases each). The CDR3 consists of 15 residues. CDR1 and CDR2 (germline): MNHEY, SVGAGI. Trimming left V 6 bases short and J 0 bases short, with 11 bases between. The CDR3 nucleotides read TGTGCCAGCAGCCCGGGACGGGCGAACACCGGGGAGCTGTTTTTT. This gives the protein CASSPGRANTGELFF.